This T cell receptor (beta chain) is from a study of blood T cell repertoires in COVID-19. Assay used: immunoSEQ multiplex PCR; TCRdb lists only in-frame clones, some missing. Of approximately 14,000 clones detected, roughly 83% appear once; the ten largest clones hold over 15%. The germline V gene has CDR1 LGHNA and CDR2 YSLEER. Trimming left V 3 bases short and J 0 bases short, with 15 bases between. The CDR3 consists of 18 residues. Sequenced material: peripheral blood. The V and J genes are TRBV4-3 and TRBJ1-6, with D possibly matching TRBD1 (5 bases). The clonotype was recovered from a man aged 35-49 years with active or convalescent COVID-19. The DNA of the CDR3 is TGCGCCAGCAGCCAGTCCCGGGGGGTACTCTCCTATAATTCACCCCTCCACTTT. It is translated as CASSQSRGVLSYNSPLHF.